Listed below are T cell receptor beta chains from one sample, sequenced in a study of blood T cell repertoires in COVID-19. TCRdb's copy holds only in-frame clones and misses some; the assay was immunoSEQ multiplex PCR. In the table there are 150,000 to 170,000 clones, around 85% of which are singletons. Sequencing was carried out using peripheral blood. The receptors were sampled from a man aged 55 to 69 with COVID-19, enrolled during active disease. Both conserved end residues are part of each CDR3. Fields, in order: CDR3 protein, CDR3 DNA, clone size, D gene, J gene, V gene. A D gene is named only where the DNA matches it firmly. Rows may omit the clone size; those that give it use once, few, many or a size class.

CDR3 protein: CASSLAAGASNQPQHF
CDR3 DNA: TGTGCCAGCAGCTTAGCGGCAGGGGCGAGCAATCAGCCCCAGCATTTT
clone size: -
D gene: -
J gene: TRBJ1-5
V gene: TRBV7-9

CDR3 protein: CASSLSGLYGYTF
CDR3 DNA: TGTGCCAGCAGCTTGTCGGGACTCTATGGCTACACCTTC
clone size: -
D gene: -
J gene: TRBJ1-2
V gene: TRBV7-2

CDR3 protein: CASSSLDRDRYEQYF
CDR3 DNA: TGTGCCAGCAGCTCGCTCGACAGGGATCGGTACGAGCAGTACTTC
clone size: -
D gene: TRBD1
J gene: TRBJ2-7
V gene: TRBV5-6

CDR3 protein: CASTRSTNTEAFF
CDR3 DNA: TGTGCCAGCACCCGAAGCACCAACACTGAAGCTTTCTTT
clone size: -
D gene: -
J gene: TRBJ1-1
V gene: TRBV7-2

CDR3 protein: CAISVTDRGLGYTF
CDR3 DNA: TGTGCCATCAGTGTGACGGACAGGGGGCTCGGCTACACCTTC
clone size: -
D gene: TRBD1
J gene: TRBJ1-2
V gene: TRBV10-3

CDR3 protein: CASTPGGGTHTQYF
CDR3 DNA: TGTGCCAGCACCCCCGGGGGAGGCACTCATACGCAGTATTTT
clone size: -
D gene: -
J gene: TRBJ2-3
V gene: TRBV3-1/TRBV3-2

CDR3 protein: CASSIDRQGNQPQHF
CDR3 DNA: TGTGCCAGTAGTATAGACCGCCAGGGCAATCAGCCCCAGCATTTT
clone size: -
D gene: -
J gene: TRBJ1-5
V gene: TRBV19

CDR3 protein: CASSSGTSGANEQFF
CDR3 DNA: TGTGCCAGCAGTTCCGGGACTAGCGGGGCCAATGAGCAGTTCTTC
clone size: -
D gene: TRBD2
J gene: TRBJ2-1
V gene: TRBV6-2/TRBV6-3

CDR3 protein: CASSGNRGAYSNQPQHF
CDR3 DNA: TGTGCCAGCAGTGGGAACAGGGGGGCTTATAGCAATCAGCCCCAGCATTTT
clone size: once
D gene: TRBD1
J gene: TRBJ1-5
V gene: TRBV6-2/TRBV6-3

CDR3 protein: CASSPQGGQVMNTEAFF
CDR3 DNA: TGCGCCAGCAGCCCTCAAGGGGGACAGGTCATGAACACTGAAGCTTTCTTT
clone size: -
D gene: TRBD1
J gene: TRBJ1-1
V gene: TRBV5-1

CDR3 protein: CASSYIGQGAPGANVLTF
CDR3 DNA: TGTGCCAGCAGCTACATAGGACAGGGGGCGCCTGGGGCCAACGTCCTGACTTTC
clone size: -
D gene: -
J gene: TRBJ2-6
V gene: TRBV21-1

CDR3 protein: CASSQVYPGDYGYTF
CDR3 DNA: TGCGCCAGCAGCCAAGTTTATCCGGGGGACTATGGCTACACCTTC
clone size: few
D gene: -
J gene: TRBJ1-2
V gene: TRBV4-3

CDR3 protein: CASSMTGFSDDFF
CDR3 DNA: TGTGCCAGCAGCATGACAGGTTTTTCGGACGATTTCTTT
clone size: -
D gene: -
J gene: TRBJ1-1
V gene: TRBV5-5

CDR3 protein: CASSHGVGLSPLHF
CDR3 DNA: TGTGCCAGCAGCCACGGGGTTGGGCTTTCACCCCTCCACTTT
clone size: once
D gene: -
J gene: TRBJ1-6
V gene: TRBV3-1/TRBV3-2

CDR3 protein: CASSSAGPSTGELFF
CDR3 DNA: TGTGCCAGTTCTTCAGCGGGCCCGAGCACCGGGGAGCTGTTTTTT
clone size: -
D gene: -
J gene: TRBJ2-2
V gene: TRBV19

CDR3 protein: CASSIRLINTEAFF
CDR3 DNA: TGTGCCAGTAGTATCAGGTTAATTAACACTGAAGCTTTCTTT
clone size: -
D gene: -
J gene: TRBJ1-1
V gene: TRBV19

CDR3 protein: CASGDRQGEKLFF
CDR3 DNA: TGTGCCAGCGGGGATCGGCAGGGTGAAAAACTGTTTTTT
clone size: -
D gene: -
J gene: TRBJ1-4
V gene: TRBV2

CDR3 protein: CASSPRFGVNTEAFF
CDR3 DNA: TGTGCCAGCTCACCCCGATTTGGAGTAAACACTGAAGCTTTCTTT
clone size: -
D gene: -
J gene: TRBJ1-1
V gene: TRBV18

CDR3 protein: CASREAGQGGGKAFF
CDR3 DNA: TGTGCCAGCAGAGAAGCGGGGCAAGGGGGAGGGAAAGCTTTCTTT
clone size: few
D gene: -
J gene: TRBJ1-1
V gene: TRBV11-2

CDR3 protein: CASSAGLLNNEQFF
CDR3 DNA: TGTGCCAGCAGCGCGGGACTCTTAAACAATGAGCAGTTCTTC
clone size: -
D gene: -
J gene: TRBJ2-1
V gene: TRBV11-2

CDR3 protein: CASSPFRLGPFPDTQYF
CDR3 DNA: TGTGCCAGCAGCCCTTTCCGACTAGGCCCTTTTCCAGATACGCAGTATTTT
clone size: -
D gene: -
J gene: TRBJ2-3
V gene: TRBV7-2

CDR3 protein: CASSERGDRSKNIQYF
CDR3 DNA: TGTGCCAGCAGTGAAAGGGGGGACAGATCCAAAAACATTCAGTACTTC
clone size: -
D gene: -
J gene: TRBJ2-4
V gene: TRBV2

CDR3 protein: CATSRGTGASGLSGNTIYF
CDR3 DNA: TGTGCCACCAGCAGAGGGACGGGAGCTTCAGGGCTTTCTGGAAACACCATATATTTT
clone size: once
D gene: -
J gene: TRBJ1-3
V gene: TRBV15

CDR3 protein: CASSQDHGGGETQYF
CDR3 DNA: TGCGCCAGCAGCCAAGATCACGGGGGTGGGGAGACCCAGTACTTC
clone size: -
D gene: -
J gene: TRBJ2-5
V gene: TRBV4-3

CDR3 protein: CASSLSRQNTEAFF
CDR3 DNA: TGTGCCAGCAGCTTAAGTCGACAGAACACTGAAGCTTTCTTT
clone size: -
D gene: -
J gene: TRBJ1-1
V gene: TRBV7-2

CDR3 protein: CASSPGEGYEQYF
CDR3 DNA: TGTGCCAGCAGCCCCGGGGAAGGATACGAGCAGTACTTC
clone size: -
D gene: -
J gene: TRBJ2-7
V gene: TRBV11-3

CDR3 protein: CASSLLAGADTQYF
CDR3 DNA: TGTGCCAGCAGCTTACTAGCGGGAGCAGATACGCAGTATTTT
clone size: -
D gene: TRBD2
J gene: TRBJ2-3
V gene: TRBV7-9

CDR3 protein: CASSESGTGAETQYF
CDR3 DNA: TGTGCCAGCAGTGAATCGGGGACAGGGGCAGAGACCCAGTACTTC
clone size: once
D gene: TRBD1
J gene: TRBJ2-5
V gene: TRBV25-1

CDR3 protein: CASSEVLQGNSPLHF
CDR3 DNA: TGTGCCAGCAGTGAAGTATTACAGGGAAATTCACCCCTCCACTTT
clone size: -
D gene: -
J gene: TRBJ1-6
V gene: TRBV2

CDR3 protein: CASSTVRDTKTESCEKLFF
CDR3 DNA: TGTGCCAGCAGCACGGTAAGGGACACAAAAACCGAAAGTTGTGAAAAACTGTTTTTT
clone size: -
D gene: -
J gene: TRBJ1-4
V gene: TRBV21-1

CDR3 protein: CASNVAGSDTEAFF
CDR3 DNA: TGTGCCAGCAACGTGGCCGGGAGTGACACTGAAGCTTTCTTT
clone size: -
D gene: -
J gene: TRBJ1-1
V gene: TRBV14

CDR3 protein: CASSLQGPHTGELFF
CDR3 DNA: TGCGCCAGCAGCTTACAGGGCCCACACACCGGGGAGCTGTTTTTT
clone size: -
D gene: -
J gene: TRBJ2-2
V gene: TRBV5-1

CDR3 protein: CASSARLAGETQYF
CDR3 DNA: TGTGCCAGCAGCGCCCGACTAGCCGGGGAGACCCAGTACTTC
clone size: -
D gene: TRBD2
J gene: TRBJ2-5
V gene: TRBV7-9

CDR3 protein: CASSPNPTGGAKNIQYF
CDR3 DNA: TGTGCCAGCAGTCCCAACCCGACAGGAGGTGCCAAAAACATTCAGTACTTC
clone size: -
D gene: -
J gene: TRBJ2-4
V gene: TRBV27

CDR3 protein: CASSETGRRNNSPLHF
CDR3 DNA: TGTGCCAGCTCAGAAACAGGGCGACGGAATAATTCACCCCTCCACTTT
clone size: -
D gene: -
J gene: TRBJ1-6
V gene: TRBV18

CDR3 protein: CASSLAPSGDSYEQYF
CDR3 DNA: TGCGCCAGCAGCTTGGCACCTAGCGGGGACTCCTACGAGCAGTACTTC
clone size: -
D gene: TRBD2
J gene: TRBJ2-7
V gene: TRBV5-1

CDR3 protein: CASSKGLAGTDTQYF
CDR3 DNA: TGTGCCAGCAGTAAGGGACTAGCGGGGACAGATACGCAGTATTTT
clone size: -
D gene: TRBD2
J gene: TRBJ2-3
V gene: TRBV6-5

CDR3 protein: CASSTQGQSNLFF
CDR3 DNA: TGTGCCAGCAGCACCCAGGGACAGTCCAATCTGTTTTTT
clone size: -
D gene: TRBD1
J gene: TRBJ1-4
V gene: TRBV7-2

CDR3 protein: CAPGGYGSHF
CDR3 DNA: TGTGCCCCCGGGGGGTACGGTTCCCACTTC
clone size: -
D gene: TRBD2
J gene: TRBJ2-7
V gene: TRBV6-5

CDR3 protein: CATTPGQGYEQYF
CDR3 DNA: TGTGCCACCACCCCGGGACAGGGATACGAGCAGTACTTC
clone size: -
D gene: TRBD1
J gene: TRBJ2-7
V gene: TRBV10-3

CDR3 protein: CASSKCRGGRGDTGELFF
CDR3 DNA: TGTGCCAGCAGCAAATGTAGAGGGGGACGGGGGGACACCGGGGAGCTGTTTTTT
clone size: -
D gene: -
J gene: TRBJ2-2
V gene: TRBV21-1

CDR3 protein: CASRLTGAGNEKLFF
CDR3 DNA: TGTGCCAGCAGGCTGACAGGGGCCGGTAATGAAAAACTGTTTTTT
clone size: -
D gene: TRBD1
J gene: TRBJ1-4
V gene: TRBV2

CDR3 protein: CASSLAGLSYNEQFF
CDR3 DNA: TGTGCCAGCAGCTTAGCGGGTCTCTCCTACAATGAGCAGTTCTTC
clone size: -
D gene: -
J gene: TRBJ2-1
V gene: TRBV11-3

CDR3 protein: CAWGRGGRGSDTQYF
CDR3 DNA: TGTGCCTGGGGTCGGGGTGGCAGGGGGTCAGATACGCAGTATTTT
clone size: -
D gene: TRBD1
J gene: TRBJ2-3
V gene: TRBV30

CDR3 protein: CASSQNSYRSPLHF
CDR3 DNA: TGTGCCAGCAGCCAAAACAGTTACCGTTCACCCCTCCACTTT
clone size: -
D gene: -
J gene: TRBJ1-6
V gene: TRBV4-2

CDR3 protein: CATSDYLMRKFF
CDR3 DNA: TGTGCCACCAGTGATTACCTGATGAGGAAGTTCTTC
clone size: -
D gene: -
J gene: TRBJ2-1
V gene: TRBV24-1